The 28 T cell receptor beta chains below all came from one sample that was sequenced in a study of blood T cell repertoires in COVID-19. Profiled with immunoSEQ multiplex PCR; TCRdb holds only in-frame clones, not every one. This sample has 75,000 to 90,000 clones, with approximately 86% found just once. Sequenced input: peripheral blood. These receptors all stem from a man aged 50 to 60 with active or convalescent COVID-19.

The rearrangement links TRBV30 to TRBJ2-7, with TRBD1 matching 10 bases. Germline lookup yields CDR1 GTSNPN and CDR2 SVGIG (reference sequence). The CDR3 contains 13 residues. Trimming took 5 bases from V and 12 from J; bases not matched to a gene: 13. CDR3 residues: CAWSAGTGANLYF. The CDR3 region has the DNA TGTGCCTGGTCGGCCGGGACAGGGGCGAATCTGTACTTC.

This clone is a singleton in its sample. The chain is built from TRBV5-6 and TRBJ2-3; 9 nucleotides agree with TRBD2. V was clipped by 0 bases and J by 7 bases; unmatched bases: 9. Germline assignment: CDR1 SGHDT and CDR2 YYEEEE. There are 16 residues in the CDR3. CDR3 coding DNA: TGTGCCAGCAGCTTGGGAGGTAGCGGGGGAACTTATACGCAGTATTTT. This translates into CASSLGGSGGTYTQYF.

The CDR3 reads CASSGQGSNEQFF. In DNA form, the CDR3 reads TGTGCCAGTAGTGGACAGGGGTCTAATGAGCAGTTCTTC. The J gene is TRBJ2-1, the V gene TRBV28, with TRBD1 identical over 9 bases. The CDR3 covers 13 residues. J gave up 7 bases and V 9 bases, and 7 bases lay outside the gene matches. CDR1 and CDR2 from the germline V gene are MDHEN and SYDVKM. The full variable domain, with the rest looked up from reference TRBV28 and TRBJ2-1, is DVKVTQSSRYLVKRTGEKVFLECVQDMDHENMFWYRQDPGLGLRLIYFSYDVKMKEKGDIPEGYSVSREKKERFSLILESASTNQTSMYLCASSGQGSNEQFFGPGTRLTVL.

The chain is built from TRBV28 and TRBJ2-1; no firm D call. V was trimmed by 3 bases and J by 8 bases, leaving 11 bases between them. Germline loops: CDR1 MDHEN, CDR2 SYDVKM. This CDR3 is built from 13 residues. CDR3 DNA sequence: TGTGCCAGCAGTTTTCCAGGTAGTTATGAGCAGTTCTTC. As protein: CASSFPGSYEQFF.

The chain employs TRBV6-4 and TRBJ2-5; TRBD1 agrees at 7 bases. V lost 5 bases to trimming and J lost 5 bases; unmatched junction nucleotides: 5. The CDR3 runs to 13 residues. Germline CDR1 MRHNA, CDR2 SNTAGT. CDR3 amino acids: CASSPTGQETQYF. CDR3 DNA sequence: TGTGCCAGCAGTCCGACAGGGCAGGAGACCCAGTACTTC.

CDR3 DNA sequence: TGTGCCAGCAGCTTGCCAGGGGGCGCAGATACGCAGTATTTT. Amino acid sequence: CASSLPGGADTQYF. The rearrangement uses TRBV5-4 and TRBJ2-3, with 8 bases aligning to TRBD1. The V segment lost 1 base and the J segment 4 bases; nucleotides outside the gene matches: 2. The CDR3 totals 14 residues. Germline CDR1 is SGHNT and CDR2 is YYREEE (reference sequence).

This clone is labeled medium-sized. This chain links TRBV2 with TRBJ1-5; TRBD1 might be the D (5 bases). Trimming shortened V by 2 bases and J by 3 bases, and 11 bases separated the two germline ends. The CDR3 is made up of 15 amino acids. Germline CDR1 reads SNHLY; CDR2 reads FYNNEI. The CDR3 DNA reads as TGTGCCAGCAGTGAATCGACAGCCCTCAATCAGCCCCAGCATTTT. It specifies CASSESTALNQPQHF.

The gene calls are TRBV5-8 and TRBJ1-4, with 9 bases aligning to TRBD1. The CDR3 consists of 13 residues. Germline-derived CDR1 and CDR2 are SGHTS and YDEGEE. V was clipped by 4 bases and J by 8 bases; unmatched bases: 3. The CDR3 nucleotides are TGTGCCAGCAGCATGGACAGGGGAGAAAAACTGTTTTTT. Its protein product is CASSMDRGEKLFF.

The rearrangement links TRBV12-3 or TRBV12-4 to TRBJ2-5; D not resolved. The CDR3 length is 11 residues. V lost 5 bases and J lost 5, with 6 bases in between. The CDR3 region is CASSKSETQYF. CDR3 bases: TGTGCCAGCAGTAAGAGCGAGACCCAGTACTTC.

The chain has TRBV7-2 and TRBJ2-3, with 8 positions matching TRBD2. The J segment lost 6 bases and the V segment lost 5 bases, leaving 4 bases of the junction unmatched. CDR1 and CDR2 from the germline V gene are SGHTA and FQGNSA. This CDR3 is 13 amino acids long. The CDR3 region is CASSPTGGDTQYF. In DNA form, the CDR3 reads TGTGCCAGCAGCCCGACGGGGGGGGATACGCAGTATTTT. Complete variable domain (other parts from reference TRBV7-2 and TRBJ2-3): GAGVSQSPSNKVTEKGKDVELRCDPISGHTALYWYRQSLGQGLEFLIYFQGNSAPDKSGLPSDRFSAERTGGSVSTLTIQRTQQEDSAVYLCASSPTGGDTQYFGPGTRLTVL.

V gene TRBV5-4 combines with J gene TRBJ2-7; D possibly corresponds to TRBD1 (7 bases). Germline lookup yields CDR1 SGHNT and CDR2 YYREEE (reference sequence). CDR3 length: 15 amino acids. V was shortened by 1 base and J by 2 bases, with 13 bases between the two germline ends. The CDR3 loop is CASSLSQGGAYEQYF. The DNA for the CDR3 is TGTGCCAGCAGCTTGTCTCAGGGGGGTGCCTACGAGCAGTACTTC.

V usage is TRBV29-1 and J usage is TRBJ2-5, with 10 bases lining up with TRBD1. J was trimmed by 3 bases and V by 7 bases; bases with no gene match: 5. Looked up from germline, CDR1 is SQVTM and CDR2 is ANQGSEA. This CDR3 is built from 13 residues. CDR3 sequence: CSGGTGAEETQYF. The CDR3 DNA reads TGCAGCGGTGGGACAGGGGCCGAAGAGACCCAGTACTTC.

The chain recombines TRBV6-2 or TRBV6-3 with TRBJ2-6; D remains unclear. Germline assignment: CDR1 MNHEY and CDR2 SVGEGT. V was cut by 4 bases and J by 0 bases, with 7 bases left in between. The CDR3 has 15 amino acids. The CDR3 loop reads CASSFRGSGANVLTF. The CDR3 DNA sequence: TGTGCCAGCAGTTTTAGAGGCTCTGGGGCCAACGTCCTGACTTTC.

As regards this clone: Other DNA sequences in this sample translate to the same CDR3. The chain is built from TRBV20-1 and TRBJ2-7, with a tentative D call TRBD1 (5 bases). V was trimmed by 3 bases and J by 6 bases, leaving 9 bases between them. CDR1 and CDR2 (germline): DFQATT, SNEGSKA (reference sequence). The CDR3 is 11 amino acids. The CDR3 spells CSARSGFEQYV. The CDR3 bases are TGCAGTGCTAGGTCAGGGTTCGAGCAGTACGTC.

The chain has TRBV5-1 and TRBJ2-1; 9 bases are a match to TRBD1. Per the germline V gene, CDR1 is SGHRS and CDR2 is YFSETQ. The V gene end was trimmed by 4 bases and the J gene end by 8 bases; junction bases not matched to a gene: 10. The CDR3 has 15 residues. The CDR3 DNA reads as TGCGCCAGCAGCCCCGCGGGACAGGGTCCCGATGAGCAGTTCTTC. Amino acid sequence: CASSPAGQGPDEQFF.

V usage is TRBV3-1 (or the pseudogene TRBV3-2) and J usage is TRBJ1-4, with a weak D call TRBD1 (6 bases). Between the trimmed V and J ends, which lost 6 bases and 4 bases, there was a span of 21 bases. Germline-derived CDR1 and CDR2 are LGHDT and YNNKEL (reference sequence). This CDR3 region has 17 residues. The CDR3 DNA is TGTGCCAGCAGACAATCTCTGTCAGGGGCGGTTAATGAAAAACTGTTTTTT. Its translation is CASRQSLSGAVNEKLFF.

The chain has TRBV18 and TRBJ2-2; 8 bases match TRBD1. The CDR3 sequence is 17 residues long. Germline V lookup: CDR1 KGHSH, CDR2 LQKENI. V was pared by 6 bases and J by 1 base, with 10 bases of the junction left unmatched. The CDR3 loop is CASSLNTGTGNTGELFF. DNA for the CDR3: TGTGCCAGCTCGCTTAACACCGGGACAGGGAACACCGGGGAGCTGTTTTTT.

This chain links TRBV30 with TRBJ1-2; D might be TRBD1 (6 bases). The CDR3 is 12 residues long. Germline V gene data show CDR1 as GTSNPN and CDR2 as SVGIG (reference sequence). V was clipped by 4 bases and J by 3 bases, with 9 bases between them. CDR3 nucleotide sequence: TGTGCCTGGACGACAGGCCACTATGGCTACACCTTC. This gives the protein CAWTTGHYGYTF.

The gene calls are TRBV19 and TRBJ2-2; 13 bases are a match to TRBD2. The CDR3 has 14 residues. With 6 bases clipped from V and 8 bases from J, the junction kept 3 bases outside the gene matches. Germline V CDR1 and CDR2: LNHDA, SQIVND (reference sequence). The CDR3 here is CASRLAGGPGELFF. The CDR3 coding sequence is TGTGCCAGTAGACTAGCGGGGGGGCCGGGGGAGCTGTTTTTT. The full variable domain, in which reference TRBV19 and TRBJ2-2 provide the parts outside the CDR3, is DGGITQSPKYLFRKEGQNVTLSCEQNLNHDAMYWYRQDPGQGLRLIYYSQIVNDFQKGDIAEGYSVSREKKESFPLTVTSAQKNPTAFYLCASRLAGGPGELFFGEGSRLTVL.

Comment on this clone: A single base separates this from a much larger clone, so it may be a read error. This sample also contains other DNA sequences that code for the same CDR3. The chain links TRBV19 to TRBJ1-5, with 7 bases aligning to TRBD1. This CDR3 is 14 amino acids long. Germline V gene sequence: CDR1 LNHDA, CDR2 SQIVND (reference sequence). With 3 bases clipped from V and 1 base from J, the junction kept 0 bases outside the gene matches. The CDR3 DNA follows: TGTGCCAGTAGTATGGGACAGAGCAATCAGCCCCAGCATTTT. Translating gives CASSMGQSNQPQHF.

The chain employs TRBV28 and TRBJ2-3; TRBD1 matches at 9 bases. Germline V gives CDR1 MDHEN, CDR2 SYDVKM. The CDR3 totals 19 residues. V lost 3 bases to trimming and J lost 3 bases; unmatched junction nucleotides: 16. CDR3 sequence: CASSLSGTGNHHGTDTQYF. DNA of the CDR3: TGTGCCAGCAGTTTGTCCGGGACAGGGAACCACCACGGGACAGATACGCAGTATTTT.

CDR3 coding DNA: TGTGCCAGCAGCGCAGACTTACTTAATCAGCCCCAGCATTTT. It translates to CASSADLLNQPQHF. This chain links TRBV5-5 with TRBJ1-5; D is ambiguous. CDR3 size: 14 residues. V was pared by 4 bases and J by 4 bases, with 12 bases between. CDR1 is SGHKS, CDR2 YYEKEE, per germline (reference sequence).

This clone showed up just a few times. J is TRBJ1-5 and V is TRBV27; D gene unclear. The germline CDR1 and CDR2 sequences are MNHEY and SMNVEV (reference sequence). V was cut by 3 bases and J by 0 bases, with 9 bases left in between. This CDR3 contains 15 residues. In DNA, the CDR3 is TGTGCCAGCAGTTTTCTCCAGAATAGCAATCAGCCCCAGCATTTT. Amino acid sequence: CASSFLQNSNQPQHF.

This clone was observed a single time. The genes are TRBV27 and TRBJ2-1; 10 nucleotides agree with TRBD2. Germline V lookup: CDR1 MNHEY, CDR2 SMNVEV (reference sequence). The CDR3 length is 16 residues. The J segment lost 1 base and the V segment lost 5 bases, leaving 5 bases of the junction unmatched. Here the CDR3 reads CASSLLSGGSYNEQFF. In DNA, the CDR3 is TGTGCCAGCAGTCTCCTTAGCGGGGGGTCCTACAATGAGCAGTTCTTC.

The chain couples TRBV4-3 to TRBJ2-5; 10 bases are shared with TRBD1. CDR3 size: 15 residues. V lost 0 bases, J lost 5 bases, and 3 bases stayed unmatched. CDR1 and CDR2 (germline): LGHNA, YSLEER. CDR3 protein: CASSQEKDRGETQYF. CDR3 coding DNA: TGCGCCAGCAGCCAAGAAAAGGACAGGGGGGAGACCCAGTACTTC.

V usage is TRBV6-5 and J usage is TRBJ1-1, with 9 bases that match TRBD1. Looked up from germline, CDR1 is MNHEY and CDR2 is SVGAGI. The CDR3 is 14 amino acids. The ends lost 5 bases at V and 1 base at J; junction bases unmatched: 2. CDR3 in DNA: TGTGCCAGCAGTAAACAGGGGGCGAACACTGAAGCTTTCTTT. This encodes CASSKQGANTEAFF.

This chain uses TRBV2 with TRBJ2-3; D perhaps matches TRBD2 (5 bases). The CDR3 length is 12 residues. Trimming shortened V by 4 bases and J by 5 bases, and 7 bases separated the two germline ends. Germline CDR1 is SNHLY and CDR2 is FYNNEI. CDR3 residues: CASSAGLDTQYF. In DNA form, the CDR3 reads TGTGCCAGCAGTGCAGGACTAGATACGCAGTATTTT.

The gene calls are TRBV27 and TRBJ1-6; D is uncertain. Looked up from germline, CDR1 is MNHEY and CDR2 is SMNVEV (reference sequence). V was trimmed by 1 base and J by 7 bases, leaving 11 bases between them. This CDR3 has 15 amino acids. CDR3 residues: CASSLLEGINSPLHF. The CDR3 bases are TGTGCCAGCAGTTTATTAGAGGGAATAAATTCACCCCTCCACTTT.